The rows below give T cell receptor beta chains drawn from one sample of a study of a mutant IDH1 vaccine in newly diagnosed glioma. Antigens of these TCRs are unknown. Libraries were prepared by immunoSEQ multiplex PCR; TCRdb keeps only in-frame clonotypes and omits some of them. The sample shows about 94,000 clones, just under 90% of them seen only once. The sequencing here drew on PBMCs, taken from a glioma patient whose treatment included an IDH1 peptide vaccine. The receptor source for this set is a woman between 45 and 65 years old with glioma. Both conserved end residues are part of each CDR3. The D gene is left open where the match is weak. Rows give clone size only sometimes, using once, few, many, or a class for an expanded clone.

CDR3,DNA,size,D,J,V
CASSVDGDSNQPQHF,TGTGCCAGCAGCGTAGATGGGGATAGCAATCAGCCCCAGCATTTT,.,.,TRBJ1-5,TRBV9
CASSERGYEQYF,TGCGCCAGCAGTGAGCGCGGATACGAGCAGTACTTC,.,.,TRBJ2-7,TRBV10-2
CASSPATGYEQYF,TGCGCCAGCAGCCCGGCAACGGGATACGAGCAGTACTTC,.,.,TRBJ2-7,TRBV5-1
CASSPHGTPSSYEQYF,TGTGCCAGCAGCCCCCACGGGACGCCAAGCTCCTACGAGCAGTACTTC,.,.,TRBJ2-7,TRBV28
CASRSANYGYTF,TGTGCCAGCAGAAGTGCTAACTATGGCTACACCTTC,.,.,TRBJ1-2,TRBV6-6
CASSNEGEQKLFF,TGTGCCAGCAGCAATGAGGGGGAACAAAAACTGTTTTTT,once,.,TRBJ1-4,TRBV28
CSPIANYGYTF,TGCAGTCCCATAGCTAACTATGGCTACACCTTC,.,.,TRBJ1-2,TRBV20-1
CASQQGTYNSPLHF,TGTGCCAGCCAACAGGGGACATATAATTCACCCCTCCACTTT,.,TRBD1,TRBJ1-6,TRBV6-5
CASSPGAAGENTEAFF,TGCGCCAGCAGTCCAGGGGCCGCAGGAGAGAACACTGAAGCTTTCTTT,few,.,TRBJ1-1,TRBV10-1
CAWSDRVYGYTF,TGTGCCTGGAGTGATAGGGTCTATGGCTACACCTTC,.,.,TRBJ1-2,TRBV30
CAWSGLADISSYNEQFF,TGTGCCTGGTCGGGACTAGCTGATATTTCGTCCTACAATGAGCAGTTCTTC,once,TRBD2,TRBJ2-1,TRBV30
CASSAAGPSYEQYF,TGTGCCAGCAGTGCCGCGGGCCCCTCCTACGAGCAGTACTTC,.,.,TRBJ2-7,TRBV2
CASSPRGREGQYEQYF,TGTGCCAGCAGCCCTAGGGGGCGGGAGGGCCAATACGAGCAGTACTTC,.,TRBD2,TRBJ2-7,TRBV7-9
CASSEASGLANEQFF,TGTGCCAGCAGTGAAGCGTCGGGGCTAGCCAATGAGCAGTTCTTC,.,.,TRBJ2-1,TRBV2
CASSPTKSTDTQYF,TGTGCCAGCAGCCCCACCAAGAGCACAGATACGCAGTATTTT,.,.,TRBJ2-3,TRBV11-3
CASSMAEGDTQYF,TGTGCCAGTAGTATGGCCGAGGGCGATACGCAGTATTTT,.,.,TRBJ2-3,TRBV19
CASRVTVKEQFF,TGTGCCAGCAGAGTGACTGTTAAGGAGCAGTTCTTC,.,.,TRBJ2-1,TRBV28
CASSQEGTGGEAFF,TGTGCCAGCAGCCAAGAGGGGACAGGGGGTGAAGCTTTCTTT,.,TRBD1,TRBJ1-1,TRBV4-2
CASSKTSGPYNEQFF,TGTGCCAGCAGTAAGACTAGCGGGCCCTACAATGAGCAGTTCTTC,.,TRBD2,TRBJ2-1,TRBV6-5
CASSFRTSGLSSSYYF,TGTGCCAGCAGCTTCCGGACTAGCGGGTTATCCTCCTCTTACTACTTC,.,TRBD2,TRBJ2-7,TRBV5-8
CSVRSGGGEQFF,TGCAGCGTCCGGAGCGGGGGAGGGGAGCAGTTCTTC,few,TRBD2,TRBJ2-1,TRBV29-1
CASSSAGGFYEQYF,TGTGCCAGCAGTTCGGCAGGGGGTTTCTACGAGCAGTACTTC,.,TRBD1,TRBJ2-7,TRBV28
CSVETVSRATEAFF,TGCAGCGTGGAGACAGTTTCAAGAGCCACTGAAGCTTTCTTT,.,.,TRBJ1-1,TRBV29-1
CASSLDGFTNEKLFF,TGTGCCAGCAGCTTGGATGGCTTCACTAATGAAAAACTGTTTTTT,.,.,TRBJ1-4,TRBV5-6
CASSPATGAYEQYF,TGTGCCAGCTCACCGGCGACAGGGGCCTACGAGCAGTACTTC,.,TRBD1,TRBJ2-7,TRBV18
CASISLGGGRTEAFF,TGTGCCAGCATCTCATTAGGGGGTGGGAGGACTGAAGCTTTCTTT,.,.,TRBJ1-1,TRBV27
CASTPDRAGNTIYF,TGTGCCAGCACCCCGGACAGGGCTGGAAACACCATATATTTT,.,TRBD1,TRBJ1-3,TRBV6-6
CAWNGRVSGRAISGGTQYF,TGTGCCTGGAATGGACGAGTTAGCGGGAGGGCCATATCGGGCGGGACCCAGTACTTC,.,TRBD2,TRBJ2-5,TRBV30
CASSLEDRVDIQYF,TGCGCCAGCAGCTTGGAGGACAGGGTGGACATTCAGTACTTC,.,TRBD1,TRBJ2-4,TRBV5-1
CASSPPGGRLNEQFF,TGTGCCAGCAGTCCCCCGGGCGGGAGATTGAATGAGCAGTTCTTC,.,TRBD2,TRBJ2-1,TRBV27
CASSPGRPNYGYTF,TGCGCCAGCAGCCCGGGACGGCCGAACTATGGCTACACCTTC,.,.,TRBJ1-2,TRBV5-1
CASSYQGGNTEAFF,TGCGCCAGCAGCTATCAGGGGGGGAACACTGAAGCTTTCTTT,.,TRBD1,TRBJ1-1,TRBV5-1
CASGAGYGYTF,TGTGCCAGCGGGGCAGGGTATGGCTACACCTTC,few,.,TRBJ1-2,TRBV5-6
CASSFRGSKGQPQHF,TGTGCCAGCAGCTTTCGGGGCTCCAAGGGTCAGCCCCAGCATTTT,.,.,TRBJ1-5,TRBV7-2
CASSPGTAGANVLTF,TGTGCCAGTAGTCCGGGGACAGCTGGGGCCAACGTCCTGACTTTC,.,TRBD1,TRBJ2-6,TRBV19
CASNPTDTQYF,TGTGCCAGTAATCCCACAGATACGCAGTATTTT,.,.,TRBJ2-3,TRBV19
CASTGTYEQYF,TGTGCCAGCACCGGGACCTACGAGCAGTACTTC,.,.,TRBJ2-7,TRBV5-6
CASSPSVGQGNTEAFF,TGTGCCAGCAGTCCATCCGTTGGACAGGGAAACACTGAAGCTTTCTTT,.,TRBD1,TRBJ1-1,TRBV28
CASSPGRAGGEKLFF,TGCGCCAGCAGCCCCGGACGGGCGGGCGGTGAAAAACTGTTTTTT,.,.,TRBJ1-4,TRBV5-1
CASRASNNSPLHF,TGTGCCAGCAGAGCCTCGAATAATTCACCCCTCCACTTT,.,.,TRBJ1-6,TRBV6-5
CASSQVQGVFSEQYF,TGTGCCAGCAGCCAGGTCCAGGGGGTGTTTTCCGAGCAGTACTTC,.,TRBD1,TRBJ2-7,TRBV14
CASSPAPGAGYEQYF,TGTGCCAGCTCACCAGCCCCAGGGGCAGGGTACGAGCAGTACTTC,.,.,TRBJ2-7,TRBV18
CASSQRLAPDTQYF,TGTGCCAGCAGCCAGCGACTAGCCCCAGATACGCAGTATTTT,few,TRBD2,TRBJ2-3,TRBV4-2